These T cell receptor beta chains were read from a single sample in a study of blood T cells in healthy people across ages. TCRdb redid the calling of the 5' RACE reads with MiXCR, one entry per CDR3 protein. The sample lists roughly 900,000 distinct CDR3 sequences, roughly 48% occurring once. The specimen was blood. The receptors originated from a man aged 30-40 years in good health. The CDR3 runs from the conserved cysteine through the conserved F or W. Each record gives: J gene, D gene, clone size, V gene, CDR3 protein, CDR3 DNA. A D gene is named only where the DNA matches it firmly. Clone size, where shown, is once, few, many, or a class for clones that have expanded.

j_call: TRBJ2-5
d_call: -
clone_size: -
v_call: TRBV28
cdr3_aa: CASSLKSWYQETQYF
cdr3_nt: TGTGCCAGCAGTTTAAAATCCTGGTACCAAGAGACCCAGTACTTC

j_call: TRBJ1-2
d_call: TRBD1
clone_size: few
v_call: TRBV20-1
cdr3_aa: CSAREQGGTNYGYTF
cdr3_nt: TGCAGTGCTAGAGAACAGGGGGGTACTAACTATGGCTACACCTTC

j_call: TRBJ1-5
d_call: TRBD1
clone_size: -
v_call: TRBV6-2/TRBV6-3
cdr3_aa: CASRQGLHQPQHF
cdr3_nt: TGTGCCAGCAGACAGGGGCTCCATCAGCCCCAGCATTTT

j_call: TRBJ2-5
d_call: TRBD1
clone_size: -
v_call: TRBV30
cdr3_aa: CAWGLQGLEGEQYF
cdr3_nt: TGTGCCTGGGGATTACAGGGGCTCGAAGGAGAGCAGTACTTC

j_call: TRBJ1-1
d_call: -
clone_size: -
v_call: TRBV12-3/TRBV12-4
cdr3_aa: CASSLEGGYTEAFF
cdr3_nt: TGTGCCAGCAGTTTAGAGGGGGGGTACACTGAAGCTTTCTTT

j_call: TRBJ2-5
d_call: -
clone_size: once
v_call: TRBV18
cdr3_aa: CASSQTLGETQYF
cdr3_nt: TGTGCCAGCTCACAGACACTGGGGGAGACCCAGTACTTC

j_call: TRBJ1-5
d_call: -
clone_size: -
v_call: TRBV6-2/TRBV6-3
cdr3_aa: CASSYSQNNYNQPQHF
cdr3_nt: TGTGCCAGCAGTTACTCACAGAACAATTACAATCAGCCCCAGCATTTT

j_call: TRBJ2-3
d_call: -
clone_size: -
v_call: TRBV6-5
cdr3_aa: CASSYALAPTDTQYF
cdr3_nt: TGTGCCAGCAGTTACGCGCTAGCGCCCACAGATACGCAGTATTTT

j_call: TRBJ2-1
d_call: -
clone_size: few
v_call: TRBV25-1
cdr3_aa: CASSAHTGSGNEQFF
cdr3_nt: TGTGCCAGCAGTGCTCATACAGGGTCTGGAAATGAGCAGTTCTTC

j_call: TRBJ2-5
d_call: -
clone_size: -
v_call: TRBV5-1
cdr3_aa: CASSLYAGDLGETQYF
cdr3_nt: TGCGCCAGCAGCTTGTACGCTGGTGACCTCGGGGAGACCCAGTACTTC

j_call: TRBJ2-5
d_call: TRBD2
clone_size: once
v_call: TRBV5-6
cdr3_aa: CASSSKAGEGTQYF
cdr3_nt: TGTGCCAGCAGCTCCAAGGCGGGGGAAGGGACCCAGTACTTC

j_call: TRBJ2-7
d_call: TRBD1
clone_size: -
v_call: TRBV5-1
cdr3_aa: CASSSGMGQGGEQYF
cdr3_nt: TGCGCCAGCAGCTCGGGAATGGGACAGGGGGGCGAGCAGTACTTC

j_call: TRBJ2-3
d_call: TRBD2
clone_size: few
v_call: TRBV20-1
cdr3_aa: CSARKTSGGLDTQYF
cdr3_nt: TGCAGTGCTAGAAAGACTAGCGGGGGTTTAGATACGCAGTATTTT

j_call: TRBJ2-3
d_call: TRBD2
clone_size: -
v_call: TRBV6-6
cdr3_aa: CASRSRGSPSTDTQYF
cdr3_nt: TGTGCCAGCAGGTCTCGCGGGAGCCCTAGCACAGATACGCAGTATTTT

j_call: TRBJ1-2
d_call: -
clone_size: -
v_call: TRBV12-3/TRBV12-4
cdr3_aa: CASRPWGPRVGYTF
cdr3_nt: TGTGCCAGCAGACCCTGGGGGCCTCGGGTGGGCTACACCTTC

j_call: TRBJ1-4
d_call: -
clone_size: few
v_call: TRBV25-1
cdr3_aa: CASSDFSGIGFEKLFF
cdr3_nt: TGTGCCAGCAGTGATTTCTCAGGGATTGGTTTTGAAAAACTGTTTTTT

j_call: TRBJ2-3
d_call: -
clone_size: few
v_call: TRBV9
cdr3_aa: CASSGFTSTQYF
cdr3_nt: TGTGCCAGCAGCGGTTTTACGTCGACGCAGTATTTT

j_call: TRBJ1-2
d_call: TRBD1
clone_size: -
v_call: TRBV6-1
cdr3_aa: CASRDRVYYGYTF
cdr3_nt: TGTGCCAGCAGGGACAGGGTCTACTATGGCTACACCTTC

j_call: TRBJ1-4
d_call: TRBD1
clone_size: -
v_call: TRBV28
cdr3_aa: CASTLTTGVRKTNEKLFF
cdr3_nt: TGTGCCAGCACCCTCACCACAGGGGTCCGGAAGACTAATGAAAAACTGTTTTTT

j_call: TRBJ2-1
d_call: TRBD1
clone_size: -
v_call: TRBV27
cdr3_aa: CASSRTGLYNEQFF
cdr3_nt: TGTGCCAGCAGCCGGACAGGGCTCTACAATGAGCAGTTCTTC

j_call: TRBJ2-7
d_call: -
clone_size: few
v_call: TRBV4-1
cdr3_aa: CASSPHAGENEQYF
cdr3_nt: TGCGCCAGCAGCCCCCACGCCGGGGAGAACGAGCAGTACTTC

j_call: TRBJ1-5
d_call: -
clone_size: -
v_call: TRBV18
cdr3_aa: CASSPSRANQPQHF
cdr3_nt: TGTGCCAGCTCACCTAGCAGGGCTAATCAGCCCCAGCATTTT

j_call: TRBJ2-7
d_call: -
clone_size: -
v_call: TRBV14
cdr3_aa: CASSHGQLSSYEQYF
cdr3_nt: TGTGCCAGCAGCCACGGCCAGCTGAGCTCCTACGAGCAGTACTTC

j_call: TRBJ2-4
d_call: -
clone_size: -
v_call: TRBV4-3
cdr3_aa: CASSPYRDLAKNIQYF
cdr3_nt: TGCGCCAGCAGCCCGTACAGGGATCTAGCCAAAAACATTCAGTACTTC

j_call: TRBJ2-1
d_call: TRBD2
clone_size: -
v_call: TRBV20-1
cdr3_aa: CSARVASGDSSYNEQFF
cdr3_nt: TGCAGTGCTAGAGTGGCTAGCGGGGATAGCTCCTACAATGAGCAGTTCTTC

j_call: TRBJ2-3
d_call: -
clone_size: few
v_call: TRBV18
cdr3_aa: CASSPIYVGRGTDTQYF
cdr3_nt: TGTGCCAGCTCACCAATTTATGTGGGACGGGGCACAGATACGCAGTATTTT

j_call: TRBJ1-2
d_call: TRBD1
clone_size: once
v_call: TRBV6-1
cdr3_aa: CASGEGLTGRYGYTF
cdr3_nt: TGTGCCAGCGGGGAAGGATTGACAGGGCGGTATGGCTACACCTTC

j_call: TRBJ1-5
d_call: TRBD1
clone_size: -
v_call: TRBV11-3
cdr3_aa: CASSFRTGDEYSNQPQHF
cdr3_nt: TGTGCCAGCAGCTTCAGGACAGGGGATGAGTATAGCAATCAGCCCCAGCATTTT

j_call: TRBJ2-3
d_call: TRBD2
clone_size: -
v_call: TRBV20-1
cdr3_aa: CSALVAGGRTDTQYF
cdr3_nt: TGCAGTGCTCTCGTAGCGGGGGGCCGCACAGATACGCAGTATTTT

j_call: TRBJ1-5
d_call: -
clone_size: many
v_call: TRBV5-6
cdr3_aa: CASSFGTKDQPQHF
cdr3_nt: TGTGCCAGCAGCTTTGGGACAAAGGATCAGCCCCAGCATTTT

j_call: TRBJ2-5
d_call: -
clone_size: -
v_call: TRBV3-1
cdr3_aa: CASSPTTGKGEETQYF
cdr3_nt: TGTGCCAGCAGCCCTACGACTGGAAAAGGAGAAGAGACCCAGTACTTC

j_call: TRBJ1-5
d_call: TRBD1
clone_size: -
v_call: TRBV7-2
cdr3_aa: CASSARQGYQPQHF
cdr3_nt: TGTGCTAGCAGCGCCCGACAGGGTTATCAGCCCCAGCATTTT

j_call: TRBJ2-3
d_call: -
clone_size: few
v_call: TRBV27
cdr3_aa: CASSLSASLTDTQYF
cdr3_nt: TGTGCCAGCAGTTTATCGGCTAGTTTAACAGATACGCAGTATTTT

j_call: TRBJ2-7
d_call: -
clone_size: -
v_call: TRBV6-5
cdr3_aa: CASSPGGQQYF
cdr3_nt: TGTGCCAGCAGTCCGGGGGGCCAGCAGTACTTC

j_call: TRBJ1-2
d_call: -
clone_size: -
v_call: TRBV6-1
cdr3_aa: CASSEFLSGTWDGYTF
cdr3_nt: TGTGCCAGCAGTGAATTCTTGAGTGGGACTTGGGATGGCTACACCTTC

j_call: TRBJ2-1
d_call: TRBD2
clone_size: -
v_call: TRBV12-3/TRBV12-4
cdr3_aa: CASSFPGRLAGGNEQFF
cdr3_nt: TGTGCCAGCAGTTTTCCCGGCCGGTTGGCGGGGGGCAATGAGCAGTTCTTC

j_call: TRBJ1-5
d_call: -
clone_size: many
v_call: TRBV29-1
cdr3_aa: CSVGSNQPQHF
cdr3_nt: TGCAGCGTCGGGAGCAATCAGCCCCAGCATTTT

j_call: TRBJ2-1
d_call: -
clone_size: -
v_call: TRBV15
cdr3_aa: CATSIGANNEQFF
cdr3_nt: TGTGCCACCAGCATCGGGGCCAACAATGAGCAGTTCTTC

j_call: TRBJ1-2
d_call: -
clone_size: -
v_call: TRBV3-1
cdr3_aa: CASSQVSIYTF
cdr3_nt: TGTGCCAGCAGCCAAGTTTCCATCTACACCTTC

j_call: TRBJ1-6
d_call: TRBD1
clone_size: -
v_call: TRBV5-1
cdr3_aa: CASNTGGSSPLHF
cdr3_nt: TGCGCCAGCAATACAGGGGGCTCTTCACCCCTCCACTTT

j_call: TRBJ2-7
d_call: TRBD2
clone_size: -
v_call: TRBV4-2
cdr3_aa: CASRTAGDYEQYF
cdr3_nt: TGTGCCAGCAGGACGGCGGGAGACTACGAGCAGTACTTC

j_call: TRBJ2-5
d_call: TRBD2
clone_size: -
v_call: TRBV20-1
cdr3_aa: CSAPMRGLETQYF
cdr3_nt: TGCAGTGCACCAATGCGGGGGTTGGAGACCCAGTACTTC

j_call: TRBJ2-3
d_call: TRBD1
clone_size: -
v_call: TRBV28
cdr3_aa: CASSKDWTGAVDTQYF
cdr3_nt: TGTGCCAGCAGTAAGGACTGGACAGGGGCGGTAGATACGCAGTATTTT

j_call: TRBJ2-1
d_call: TRBD2
clone_size: -
v_call: TRBV20-1
cdr3_aa: CSARDWTSRGATPNEQFF
cdr3_nt: TGCAGTGCTAGAGATTGGACTTCGCGGGGGGCCACACCCAATGAGCAGTTCTTC

j_call: TRBJ1-4
d_call: -
clone_size: -
v_call: TRBV6-4
cdr3_aa: CASTGEAGEKLFF
cdr3_nt: TGTGCCAGCACGGGGGAGGCTGGAGAAAAACTGTTTTTT

j_call: TRBJ2-7
d_call: TRBD2
clone_size: -
v_call: TRBV20-1
cdr3_aa: CSPSVGGSYEQYF
cdr3_nt: TGCAGTCCCTCGGTCGGGGGGTCCTACGAGCAGTACTTC

j_call: TRBJ2-7
d_call: TRBD1
clone_size: -
v_call: TRBV10-3
cdr3_aa: CAISEGQGSYNEQYF
cdr3_nt: TGTGCCATCAGTGAGGGACAGGGCTCCTACAATGAGCAGTACTTC

j_call: TRBJ2-1
d_call: TRBD1
clone_size: -
v_call: TRBV5-1
cdr3_aa: CASSLDPGQEKDEQFF
cdr3_nt: TGCGCCAGCAGCCTAGACCCGGGACAGGAAAAAGATGAGCAGTTCTTC

j_call: TRBJ2-6
d_call: -
clone_size: -
v_call: TRBV7-2
cdr3_aa: CASSLAAGSGANVLTF
cdr3_nt: TGTGCCAGCAGCTTAGCTGCCGGCTCTGGGGCCAACGTCCTGACTTTC

j_call: TRBJ2-6
d_call: -
clone_size: -
v_call: TRBV30
cdr3_aa: CAWDPSGANVLTF
cdr3_nt: TGTGCCTGGGACCCCTCTGGGGCCAACGTCCTGACTTTC

j_call: TRBJ2-5
d_call: -
clone_size: -
v_call: TRBV7-2
cdr3_aa: CASAEGGRRETQYF
cdr3_nt: TGTGCCAGCGCGGAGGGGGGGCGGAGGGAGACCCAGTACTTC

j_call: TRBJ2-3
d_call: -
clone_size: few
v_call: TRBV7-3
cdr3_aa: CASSLTWGHTDTQYF
cdr3_nt: TGTGCCAGCAGCTTAACGTGGGGCCACACAGATACGCAGTATTTT

j_call: TRBJ2-3
d_call: TRBD2
clone_size: few
v_call: TRBV7-9
cdr3_aa: CASSWDYESADTQYF
cdr3_nt: TGTGCCAGCAGCTGGGACTACGAGAGTGCAGATACGCAGTATTTT